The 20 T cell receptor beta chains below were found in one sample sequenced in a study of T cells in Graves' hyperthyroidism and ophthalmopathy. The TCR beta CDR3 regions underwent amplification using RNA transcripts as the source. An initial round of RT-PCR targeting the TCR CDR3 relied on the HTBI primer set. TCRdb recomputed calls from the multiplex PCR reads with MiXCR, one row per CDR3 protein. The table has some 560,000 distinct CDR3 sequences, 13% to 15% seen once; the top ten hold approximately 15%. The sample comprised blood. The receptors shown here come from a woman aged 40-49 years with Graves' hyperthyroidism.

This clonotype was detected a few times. The CDR3, as DNA: TGTGCCAGTAGTACAGGGAATGAGCAGTTCTTC. Its translation: CASSTGNEQFF. The chain carries TRBV19 and TRBJ2-1; D possibly corresponds to TRBD1 (5 bases). The V gene's germline CDR1 is LNHDA and CDR2 SQIVND (reference sequence). The V gene lost 4 bases and the J gene lost 7 bases, with 5 bases spanning the gap. There are 11 residues in the CDR3.

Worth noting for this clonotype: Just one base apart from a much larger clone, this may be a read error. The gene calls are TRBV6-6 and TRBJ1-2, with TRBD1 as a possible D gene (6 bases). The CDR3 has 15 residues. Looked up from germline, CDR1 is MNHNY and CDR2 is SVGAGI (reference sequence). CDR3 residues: CASSYSGAQYYGYAF. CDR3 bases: TGTGCCAGCAGTTACTCGGGGGCACAATATTATGGCTACGCCTTC.

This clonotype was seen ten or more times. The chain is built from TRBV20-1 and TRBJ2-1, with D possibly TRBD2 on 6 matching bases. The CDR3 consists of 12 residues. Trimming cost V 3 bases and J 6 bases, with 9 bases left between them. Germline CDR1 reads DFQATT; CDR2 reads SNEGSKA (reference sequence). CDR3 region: CSASGAGNEQFF. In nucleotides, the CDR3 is TGCAGTGCTAGTGGAGCGGGCAATGAGCAGTTCTTC.

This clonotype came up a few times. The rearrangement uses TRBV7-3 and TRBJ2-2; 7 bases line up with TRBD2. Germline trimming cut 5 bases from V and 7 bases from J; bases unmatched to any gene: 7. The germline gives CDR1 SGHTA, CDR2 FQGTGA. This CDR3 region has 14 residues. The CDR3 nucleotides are TGTGCCAGCAGCCCCGGTTCGGGAGGCGGGGAGCTGTTTTTT. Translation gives CASSPGSGGGELFF.

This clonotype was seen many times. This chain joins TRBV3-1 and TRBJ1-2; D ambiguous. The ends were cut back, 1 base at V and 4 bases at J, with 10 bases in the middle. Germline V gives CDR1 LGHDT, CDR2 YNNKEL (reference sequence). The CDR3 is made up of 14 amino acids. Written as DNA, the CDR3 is TGTGCCAGCAGCCAAGGTGCGGCAGGCTATGGCTACACCTTC. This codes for CASSQGAAGYGYTF. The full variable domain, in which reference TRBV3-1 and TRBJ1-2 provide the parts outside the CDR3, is DTAVSQTPKYLVTQMGNDKSIKCEQNLGHDTMYWYKQDSKKFLKIMFSYNNKELIINETVPNRFSPKSPDKAHLNLHINSLELGDSAVYFCASSQGAAGYGYTFGSGTRLTVV.

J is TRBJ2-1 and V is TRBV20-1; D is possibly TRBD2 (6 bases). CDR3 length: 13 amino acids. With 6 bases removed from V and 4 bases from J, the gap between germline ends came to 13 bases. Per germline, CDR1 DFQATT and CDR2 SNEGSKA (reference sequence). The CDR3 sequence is CSAQVLAYNEQFF. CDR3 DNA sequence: TGCAGTGCCCAGGTGCTAGCGTACAATGAGCAGTTCTTC.

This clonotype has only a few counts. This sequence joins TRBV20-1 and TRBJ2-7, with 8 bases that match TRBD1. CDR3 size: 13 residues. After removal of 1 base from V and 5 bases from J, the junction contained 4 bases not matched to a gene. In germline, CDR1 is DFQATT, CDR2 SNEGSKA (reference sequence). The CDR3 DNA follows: TGCAGTGCTAGAGGGGACAGGTCCAACGAGCAGTACTTC. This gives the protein CSARGDRSNEQYF.

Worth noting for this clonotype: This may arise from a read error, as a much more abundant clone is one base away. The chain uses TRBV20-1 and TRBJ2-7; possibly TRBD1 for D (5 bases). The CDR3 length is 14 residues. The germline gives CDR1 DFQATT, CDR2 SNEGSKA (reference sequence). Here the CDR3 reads CSARDFDSSYERYF. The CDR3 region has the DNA TGCAGTGCTAGAGATTTCGACAGCTCCTACGAGCGGTACTTC.

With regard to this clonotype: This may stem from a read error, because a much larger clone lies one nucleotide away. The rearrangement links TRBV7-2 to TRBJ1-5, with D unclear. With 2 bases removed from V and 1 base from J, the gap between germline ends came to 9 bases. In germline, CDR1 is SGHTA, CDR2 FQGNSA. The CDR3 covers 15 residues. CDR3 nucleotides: TGTGCCAGCAGCTTAAGTGCCACGAGCAATCAGCCCCAGCATTTT. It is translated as CASSLSATSNQPQHF.

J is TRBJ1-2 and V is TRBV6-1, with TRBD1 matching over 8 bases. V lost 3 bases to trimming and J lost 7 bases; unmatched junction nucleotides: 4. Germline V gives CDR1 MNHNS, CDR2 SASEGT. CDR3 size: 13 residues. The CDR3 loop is CASSDWTGSGYTF. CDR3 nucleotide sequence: TGTGCCAGCAGTGATTGGACAGGGAGTGGCTACACCTTC.

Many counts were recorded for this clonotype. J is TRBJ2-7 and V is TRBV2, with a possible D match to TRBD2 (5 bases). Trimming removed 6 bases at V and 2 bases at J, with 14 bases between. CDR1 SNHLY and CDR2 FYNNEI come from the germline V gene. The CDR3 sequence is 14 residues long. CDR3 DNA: TGTGCCAGCAGCTTTACTAGTTCGCCCTACGAGCAGTACTTC. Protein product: CASSFTSSPYEQYF.

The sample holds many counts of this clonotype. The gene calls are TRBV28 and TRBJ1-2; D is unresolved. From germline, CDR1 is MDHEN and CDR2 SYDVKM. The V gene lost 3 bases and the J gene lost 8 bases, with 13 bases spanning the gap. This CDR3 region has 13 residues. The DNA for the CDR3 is TGTGCCAGCAGTTTCGTGGCCTCGGGGGGCTACACCTTC. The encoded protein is CASSFVASGGYTF.

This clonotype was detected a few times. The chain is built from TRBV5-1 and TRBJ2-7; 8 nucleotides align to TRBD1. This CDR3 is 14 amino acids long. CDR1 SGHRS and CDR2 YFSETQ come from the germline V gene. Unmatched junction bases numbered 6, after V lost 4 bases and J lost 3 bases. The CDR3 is CASSMGQVLYEQYF. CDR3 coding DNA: TGCGCCAGCAGCATGGGACAGGTACTCTACGAGCAGTACTTC. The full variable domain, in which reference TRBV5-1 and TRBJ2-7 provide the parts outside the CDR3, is KAGVTQTPRYLIKTRGQQVTLSCSPISGHRSVSWYQQTPGQGLQFLFEYFSETQRNKGNFPGRFSGRQFSNSRSEMNVSTLELGDSALYLCASSMGQVLYEQYFGPGTRLTVT.

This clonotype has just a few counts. The CDR3 spells CASSPPGQPLAKNIQYF. The CDR3 nucleotides are TGTGCCAGCTCACCACCGGGACAGCCCCTAGCCAAAAACATTCAGTACTTC. J is TRBJ2-4 and V is TRBV18; 7 nucleotides align to TRBD1. Germline V gives CDR1 KGHSH, CDR2 LQKENI. With V trimmed by 0 bases and J by 0 bases, 5 bases remained unmatched. The CDR3 runs to 17 residues.

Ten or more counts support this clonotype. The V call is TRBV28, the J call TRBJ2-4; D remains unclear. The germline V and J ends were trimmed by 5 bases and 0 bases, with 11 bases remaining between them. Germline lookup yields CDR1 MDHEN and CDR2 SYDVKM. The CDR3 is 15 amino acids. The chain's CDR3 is CASSPNQIAKNIQYF. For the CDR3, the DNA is TGTGCCAGCAGTCCAAACCAGATAGCCAAAAACATTCAGTACTTC. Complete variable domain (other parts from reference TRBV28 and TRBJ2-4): DVKVTQSSRYLVKRTGEKVFLECVQDMDHENMFWYRQDPGLGLRLIYFSYDVKMKEKGDIPEGYSVSREKKERFSLILESASTNQTSMYLCASSPNQIAKNIQYFGAGTRLSVL.

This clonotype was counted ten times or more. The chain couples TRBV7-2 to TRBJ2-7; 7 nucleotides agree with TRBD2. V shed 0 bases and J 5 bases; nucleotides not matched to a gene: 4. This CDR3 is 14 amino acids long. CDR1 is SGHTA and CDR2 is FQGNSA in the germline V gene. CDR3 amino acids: CASSLASGKNEQYF. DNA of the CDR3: TGTGCCAGCAGCTTAGCAAGCGGGAAAAACGAGCAGTACTTC.

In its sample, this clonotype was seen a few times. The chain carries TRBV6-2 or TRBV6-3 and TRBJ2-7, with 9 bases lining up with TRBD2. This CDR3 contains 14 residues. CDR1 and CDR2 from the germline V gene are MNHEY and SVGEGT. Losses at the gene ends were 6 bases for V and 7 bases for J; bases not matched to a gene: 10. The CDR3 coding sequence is TGTGCCAGCAGGCCTGCGGGAGGGCCGGGAGAGCAGTACTTC. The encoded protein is CASRPAGGPGEQYF.

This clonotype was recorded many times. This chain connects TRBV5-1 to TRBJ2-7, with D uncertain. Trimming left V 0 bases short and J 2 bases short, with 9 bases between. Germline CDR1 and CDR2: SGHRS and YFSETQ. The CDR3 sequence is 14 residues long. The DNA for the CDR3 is TGCGCCAGCAGCTTGGCCGTCGGACCCTACGAGCAGTACTTC. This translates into CASSLAVGPYEQYF. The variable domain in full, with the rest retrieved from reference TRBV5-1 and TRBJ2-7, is KAGVTQTPRYLIKTRGQQVTLSCSPISGHRSVSWYQQTPGQGLQFLFEYFSETQRNKGNFPGRFSGRQFSNSRSEMNVSTLELGDSALYLCASSLAVGPYEQYFGPGTRLTVT.

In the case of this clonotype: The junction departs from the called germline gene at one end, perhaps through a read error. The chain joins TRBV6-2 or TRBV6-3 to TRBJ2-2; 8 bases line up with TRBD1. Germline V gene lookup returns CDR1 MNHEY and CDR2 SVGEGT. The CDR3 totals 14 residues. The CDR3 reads CAIGGQGGTGELFF. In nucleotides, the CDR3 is TGTGCCATTGGAGGACAGGGCGGAACCGGAGAGCTGTTTTTT.

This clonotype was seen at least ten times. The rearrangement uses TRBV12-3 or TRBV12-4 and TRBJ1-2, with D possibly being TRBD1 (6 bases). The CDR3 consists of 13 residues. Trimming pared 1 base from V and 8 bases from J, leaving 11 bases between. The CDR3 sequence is CASSLGGAGGYTF. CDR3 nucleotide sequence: TGTGCCAGCAGTTTAGGGGGGGCAGGAGGCTACACCTTC.